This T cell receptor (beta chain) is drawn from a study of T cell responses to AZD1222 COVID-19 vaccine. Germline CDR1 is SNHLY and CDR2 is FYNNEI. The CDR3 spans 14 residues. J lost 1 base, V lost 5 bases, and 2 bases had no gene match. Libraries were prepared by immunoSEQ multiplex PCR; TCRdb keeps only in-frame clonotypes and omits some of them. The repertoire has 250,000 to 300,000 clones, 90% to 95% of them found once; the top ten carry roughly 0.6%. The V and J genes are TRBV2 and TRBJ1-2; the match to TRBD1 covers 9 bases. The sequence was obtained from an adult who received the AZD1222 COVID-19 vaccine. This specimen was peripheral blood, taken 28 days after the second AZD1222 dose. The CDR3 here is CASSPDRGNYGYTF. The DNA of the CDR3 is TGTGCCAGCAGTCCGGACAGGGGTAACTATGGCTACACCTTC.